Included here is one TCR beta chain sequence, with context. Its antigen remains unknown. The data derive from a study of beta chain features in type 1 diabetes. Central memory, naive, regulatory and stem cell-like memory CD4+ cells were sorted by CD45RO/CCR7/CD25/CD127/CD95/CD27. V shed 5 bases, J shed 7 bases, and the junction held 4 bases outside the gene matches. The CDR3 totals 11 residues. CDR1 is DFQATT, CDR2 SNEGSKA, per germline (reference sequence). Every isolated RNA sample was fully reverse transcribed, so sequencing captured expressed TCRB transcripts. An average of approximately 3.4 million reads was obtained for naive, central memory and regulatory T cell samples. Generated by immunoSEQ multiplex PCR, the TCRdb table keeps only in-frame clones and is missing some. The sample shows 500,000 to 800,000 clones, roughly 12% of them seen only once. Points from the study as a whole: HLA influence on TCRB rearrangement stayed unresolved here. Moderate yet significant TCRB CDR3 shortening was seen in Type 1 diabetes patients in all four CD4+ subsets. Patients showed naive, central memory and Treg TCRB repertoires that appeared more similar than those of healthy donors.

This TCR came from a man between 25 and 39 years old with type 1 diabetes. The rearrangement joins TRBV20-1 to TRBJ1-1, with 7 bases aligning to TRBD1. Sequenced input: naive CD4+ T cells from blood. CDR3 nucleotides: TGCAGTGCTCGCAGGGACAGTGAAGCTTTCTTT. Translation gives CSARRDSEAFF.